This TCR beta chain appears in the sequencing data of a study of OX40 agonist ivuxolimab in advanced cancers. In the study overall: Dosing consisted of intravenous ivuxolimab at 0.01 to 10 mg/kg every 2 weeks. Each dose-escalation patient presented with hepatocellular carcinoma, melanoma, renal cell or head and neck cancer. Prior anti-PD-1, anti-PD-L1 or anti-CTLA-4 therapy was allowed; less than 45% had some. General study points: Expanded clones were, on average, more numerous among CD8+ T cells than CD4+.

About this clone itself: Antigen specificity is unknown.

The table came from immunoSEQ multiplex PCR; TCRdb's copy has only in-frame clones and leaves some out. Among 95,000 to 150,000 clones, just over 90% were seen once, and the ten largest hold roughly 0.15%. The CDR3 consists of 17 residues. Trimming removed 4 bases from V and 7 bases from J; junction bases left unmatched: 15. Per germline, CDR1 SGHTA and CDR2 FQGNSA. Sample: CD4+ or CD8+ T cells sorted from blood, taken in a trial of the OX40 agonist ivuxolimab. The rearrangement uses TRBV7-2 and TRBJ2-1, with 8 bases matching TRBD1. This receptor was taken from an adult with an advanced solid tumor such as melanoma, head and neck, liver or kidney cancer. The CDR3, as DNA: TGTGCCAGCAGCTCGACAGGGGTAGTCGGCCGGAGGAATGAGCAGTTCTTC. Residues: CASSSTGVVGRRNEQFF.